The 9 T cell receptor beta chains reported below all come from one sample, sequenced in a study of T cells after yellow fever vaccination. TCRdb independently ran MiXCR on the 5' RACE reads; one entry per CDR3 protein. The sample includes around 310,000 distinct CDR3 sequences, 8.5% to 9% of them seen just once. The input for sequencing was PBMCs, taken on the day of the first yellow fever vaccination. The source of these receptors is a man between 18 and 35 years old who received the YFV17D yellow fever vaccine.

The CDR3 spells CSVRLAGNTIYF. The CDR3 DNA reads TGCAGTGTGCGGCTGGCGGGAAACACCATATATTTT. The chain employs TRBV20-1 and TRBJ1-3; no reliable D call. Trimming took 7 bases from V and 4 from J, leaving 11 bases between them. The germline gives CDR1 DFQATT, CDR2 SNEGSKA (reference sequence). The CDR3 runs to 12 residues.

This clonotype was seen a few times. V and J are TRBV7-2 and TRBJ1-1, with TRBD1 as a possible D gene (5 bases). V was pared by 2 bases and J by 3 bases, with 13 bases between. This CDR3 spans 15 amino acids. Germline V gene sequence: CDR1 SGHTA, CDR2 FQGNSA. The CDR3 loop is CASSLIPGGDTEAFF. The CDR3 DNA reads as TGTGCCAGCAGCTTAATTCCGGGAGGGGACACTGAAGCTTTCTTT.

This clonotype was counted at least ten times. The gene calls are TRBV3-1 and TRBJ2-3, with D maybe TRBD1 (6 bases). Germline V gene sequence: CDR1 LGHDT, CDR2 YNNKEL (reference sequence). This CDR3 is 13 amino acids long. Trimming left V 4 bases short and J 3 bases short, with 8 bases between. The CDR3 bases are TGTGCCAGCAGCCCCAGGGGAACAGATACGCAGTATTTT. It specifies CASSPRGTDTQYF.

CDR3 nucleotides: TGTGCCAGCAGTCCCGGGACAGGGCCGCTTGGGTCTGAAGCTTTCTTT. Residues: CASSPGTGPLGSEAFF. The gene calls are TRBV27 and TRBJ1-1; 9 bases agree with TRBD1. The ends lost 5 bases at V and 6 bases at J; junction bases unmatched: 13. Germline values: CDR1 MNHEY, CDR2 SMNVEV (reference sequence). The CDR3 is 16 residues long.

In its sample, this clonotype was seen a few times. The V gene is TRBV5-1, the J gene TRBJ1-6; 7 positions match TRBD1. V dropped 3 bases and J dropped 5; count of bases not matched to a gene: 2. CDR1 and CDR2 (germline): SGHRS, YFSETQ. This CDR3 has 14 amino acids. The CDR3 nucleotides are TGCGCCAGCAGCTCCCAGGGGGATAATTCACCCCTCCACTTT. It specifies CASSSQGDNSPLHF.

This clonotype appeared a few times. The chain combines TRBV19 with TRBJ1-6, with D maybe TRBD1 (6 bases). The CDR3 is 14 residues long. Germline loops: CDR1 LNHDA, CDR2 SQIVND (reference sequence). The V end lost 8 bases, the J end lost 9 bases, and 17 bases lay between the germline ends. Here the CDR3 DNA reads TGTGCCAGTGTCGAAACAGGGATCGGTTCACCCCTCCACTTT. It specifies CASVETGIGSPLHF.

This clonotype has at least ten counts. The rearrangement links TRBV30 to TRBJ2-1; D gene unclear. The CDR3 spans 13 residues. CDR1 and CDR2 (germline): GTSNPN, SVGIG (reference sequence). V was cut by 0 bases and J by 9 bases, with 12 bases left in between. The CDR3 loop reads CAWSVGWAPEQFF. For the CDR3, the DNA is TGTGCCTGGAGTGTAGGGTGGGCCCCTGAGCAGTTCTTC.

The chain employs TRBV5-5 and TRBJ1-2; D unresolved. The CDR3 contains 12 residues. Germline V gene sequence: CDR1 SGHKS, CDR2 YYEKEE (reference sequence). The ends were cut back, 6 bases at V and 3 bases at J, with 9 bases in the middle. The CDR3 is CASNTGDYGYTF. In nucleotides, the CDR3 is TGTGCCAGCAACACGGGAGACTATGGCTACACCTTC.

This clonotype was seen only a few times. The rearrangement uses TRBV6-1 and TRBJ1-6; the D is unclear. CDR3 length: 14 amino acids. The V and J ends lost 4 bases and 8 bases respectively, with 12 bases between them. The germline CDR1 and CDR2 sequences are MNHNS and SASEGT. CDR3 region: CASSVGGLDSPLHF. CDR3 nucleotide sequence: TGTGCCAGCAGTGTCGGCGGGTTGGATTCACCCCTCCACTTT.